The 16 T cell receptor beta chains reported below all come from one sample, sequenced in a study of cytomegalovirus exposure and HLA in healthy donors. The PCR contained 60 Vbeta and 13 Jbeta primers. The data were produced by immunoSEQ multiplex PCR, yet TCRdb's version contains in-frame clones alone and is incomplete. This table holds some 91,000 clones, around 73% found once. Sequenced input: PBMCs. Source of these receptors: a man aged 35 to 55 in good health and CMV-seronegative.

There are a few counts of this clone. This chain connects TRBV6-1 to TRBJ2-1; 7 bases line up with TRBD1. In germline, CDR1 is MNHNS, CDR2 SASEGT. V shed 4 bases, J shed 5 bases, and the junction held 8 bases outside the gene matches. This CDR3 spans 15 amino acids. The CDR3 DNA reads as TGTGCCAGCAGTGGCCCGGGACAGCCGAACAATGAGCAGTTCTTC. Translation: CASSGPGQPNNEQFF.

The rearrangement joins TRBV11-1 to TRBJ2-1, with D possibly matching TRBD2 (6 bases). The CDR3 loop spans 16 amino acids. The germline gives CDR1 SGHAT, CDR2 FQDESV (reference sequence). Trimming cost V 1 base and J 0 bases, with 10 bases left between them. The CDR3: CASSLGRASSYNEQFF. CDR3 bases: TGTGCCAGCAGCTTAGGGAGGGCGAGCTCCTACAATGAGCAGTTCTTC.

The chain combines TRBV4-1 with TRBJ2-1; D call uncertain. This CDR3 region has 15 residues. Germline lookup yields CDR1 MGHRA and CDR2 YSYEKL. V was clipped by 6 bases and J by 5 bases, with 17 bases between them. CDR3 region: CASRPIGRSNNEQFF. CDR3 DNA sequence: TGCGCCAGCAGACCCATTGGTAGATCAAACAATGAGCAGTTCTTC.

The chain joins TRBV2 to TRBJ2-1; a weak D match, TRBD1 (6 bases). In germline, CDR1 is SNHLY, CDR2 FYNNEI. V lost 6 bases, J lost 6 bases, and 15 bases lay in between. The length of the CDR3 is 14 residues. This CDR3 reads CASSQGTLGNEQFF. The CDR3 coding sequence is TGTGCCAGCAGCCAGGGGACGCTGGGCAATGAGCAGTTCTTC.

CDR3 nucleotide sequence: TGTGCCAGCTCAGATGAGACAGTTAACACTGAAGCTTTCTTT. This translates into CASSDETVNTEAFF. The V gene is TRBV18, the J gene TRBJ1-1; possibly TRBD1 for D (5 bases). The CDR3 has 14 residues. Germline CDR1 reads KGHSH; CDR2 reads LQKENI. The V end was cut by 5 bases, the J end by 2 bases, with 12 bases between.

The chain combines TRBV5-3 with TRBJ1-5; tentative D call: TRBD1 (5 bases). TRBV5-3 is identified as an open reading frame with a role that is uncertain. V was trimmed by 2 bases and J by 0 bases, leaving 9 bases between them. CDR3 length: 15 amino acids. The CDR3 bases are TGTGCCAGAAGCTTTTGCAGGGATAGCAATCAGCCCCAGCATTTT. Protein product: CARSFCRDSNQPQHF.

This clone counts as medium-sized. This rearrangement joins TRBV6-5 to TRBJ1-1; D might be TRBD1 (5 bases). The CDR3 totals 14 residues. The V gene lost 7 bases and the J gene lost 3 bases, with 15 bases spanning the gap. CDR1 MNHEY and CDR2 SVGAGI come from the germline V gene. CDR3 loop: CASKTDPKDTEAFF. The CDR3 DNA follows: TGTGCCAGCAAGACAGATCCAAAAGACACTGAAGCTTTCTTT.

The chain has TRBV5-1 and TRBJ2-5; 9 bases align to TRBD2. CDR1 is SGHRS and CDR2 is YFSETQ in the germline V gene. With V trimmed by 0 bases and J by 9 bases, 9 bases remained unmatched. The CDR3 contains 15 residues. Here the CDR3 DNA reads TGCGCCAGCAGCTTGGGTGGTAGCGGGGGCCATTCCCAGTACTTC. This gives the protein CASSLGGSGGHSQYF. The variable domain in full, completed from reference TRBV5-1 and TRBJ2-5, reads KAGVTQTPRYLIKTRGQQVTLSCSPISGHRSVSWYQQTPGQGLQFLFEYFSETQRNKGNFPGRFSGRQFSNSRSEMNVSTLELGDSALYLCASSLGGSGGHSQYFGPGTRLLVL.

There are a few counts of this clone. The V call is TRBV19, the J call TRBJ2-2; 8 positions match TRBD1. Germline assignment: CDR1 LNHDA and CDR2 SQIVND (reference sequence). The ends lost 7 bases at V and 6 bases at J; junction bases unmatched: 10. CDR3 length: 15 amino acids. CDR3 in DNA: TGTGCCAGTACCCTAACCGGGACAGGCCCCGGGGAGCTGTTTTTT. Protein: CASTLTGTGPGELFF. The whole variable domain, remainder taken from reference TRBV19 and TRBJ2-2, is DGGITQSPKYLFRKEGQNVTLSCEQNLNHDAMYWYRQDPGQGLRLIYYSQIVNDFQKGDIAEGYSVSREKKESFPLTVTSAQKNPTAFYLCASTLTGTGPGELFFGEGSRLTVL.

This rearrangement joins TRBV28 to TRBJ2-1; the match to TRBD2 covers 10 bases. Germline V lookup: CDR1 MDHEN, CDR2 SYDVKM. This CDR3 comprises 17 residues. Unmatched junction bases numbered 4, after V lost 2 bases and J lost 0 bases. DNA for the CDR3: TGTGCCAGCAGTTTACTAGCGGGGGACAGCTCCTACAATGAGCAGTTCTTC. Translating gives CASSLLAGDSSYNEQFF.

To note about this clone: The junction departs from the called germline gene at one end, perhaps through a read error. The rearrangement links TRBV5-4 to TRBJ2-2; 8 bases match TRBD1. CDR1 and CDR2 (germline): SGHNT, YYREEE (reference sequence). The CDR3 extends over 15 amino acids. The CDR3 DNA follows: TGTGCCAGCAGCCCGGGACAGGCTGTCACCGGGGGGCTGTTTTTT. Protein: CASSPGQAVTGGLFF.

The chain employs TRBV7-2 and TRBJ1-6; unclear D gene. V lost 5 bases and J lost 8, with 13 bases in between. The CDR3 runs to 14 residues. Germline CDR1 SGHTA, CDR2 FQGNSA. The CDR3 sequence: CASSMEGGHSPLHF. The DNA for the CDR3 is TGTGCCAGCAGCATGGAAGGAGGGCATTCACCCCTCCACTTT.

The chain links TRBV19 to TRBJ1-5; possibly TRBD1 for D (6 bases). This CDR3 has 16 residues. CDR1 is LNHDA and CDR2 is SQIVND in the germline V gene (reference sequence). The V and J ends lost 8 bases and 3 bases respectively, with 20 bases between them. CDR3 loop: CASGPPGQPVNQPQHF. The CDR3 DNA follows: TGTGCCAGTGGCCCCCCCGGACAGCCCGTCAATCAGCCCCAGCATTTT. The full variable domain, in which reference TRBV19 and TRBJ1-5 provide the parts outside the CDR3, is DGGITQSPKYLFRKEGQNVTLSCEQNLNHDAMYWYRQDPGQGLRLIYYSQIVNDFQKGDIAEGYSVSREKKESFPLTVTSAQKNPTAFYLCASGPPGQPVNQPQHFGDGTRLSIL.

This clone appeared a few times. The chain links TRBV6-1 to TRBJ2-2, with TRBD1 identical over 8 bases. J gave up 0 bases and V 6 bases, and 3 bases lay outside the gene matches. CDR1 MNHNS and CDR2 SASEGT come from the germline V gene. The CDR3 has 15 residues. The CDR3 is CASREQGANTGELFF. The CDR3 nucleotides are TGTGCCAGCAGAGAACAGGGGGCGAACACCGGGGAGCTGTTTTTT.

This clone has only a few counts. The J gene is TRBJ2-7, the V gene TRBV5-4; D perhaps matches TRBD2 (6 bases). From germline, CDR1 is SGHNT and CDR2 YYREEE (reference sequence). V lost 2 bases, J lost 1 base, and 13 bases lay in between. The CDR3 consists of 15 residues. The CDR3 region is CASSFRRGGSYEQYF. The CDR3 DNA reads as TGTGCCAGCAGCTTCAGGCGAGGAGGGTCCTACGAGCAGTACTTC.

The chain links TRBV28 to TRBJ1-1; no clear D gene. The CDR3 is 15 residues long. The ends were cut back, 2 bases at V and 0 bases at J, with 10 bases in the middle. CDR1 and CDR2 (germline): MDHEN, SYDVKM. Here the CDR3 reads CASSLITVMNTEAFF. In DNA, the CDR3 is TGTGCCAGCAGTTTAATAACTGTTATGAACACTGAAGCTTTCTTT.